This T cell receptor beta chain originates from a study of patients and donors after allogeneic stem cell transplantation. The CDR3 spans 16 residues. The germline V gene has CDR1 SGDLS and CDR2 YYNGEE. The V gene lost 0 bases and the J gene lost 2 bases, with 14 bases spanning the gap. MiXCR, applied by TCRdb to the RT-PCR reads, yields one record per CDR3 protein. The table has approximately 200,000 distinct CDR3 sequences, 38% seen once. This receptor was identified in a human donor who was either an allogeneic HSCT recipient or a stem cell or donor lymphocyte infusion donor (not recorded which). It is not recorded whose cells these are; they may come from a transplant donor. The V gene is TRBV9, the J gene TRBJ2-5, with D maybe TRBD2 (6 bases). Sequencing was carried out using blood, either unsorted or a sorted T cell fraction (not recorded which). The CDR3 reads CASSVGGTRKQETQYF. The CDR3 nucleotides are TGTGCCAGCAGCGTAGGGGGGACTCGAAAACAAGAGACCCAGTACTTC.